This is a list of T cell receptor beta chains from one sample in a study of T-cell memory formation after mild COVID-19. TCRdb re-called the 5' RACE reads through MiXCR, storing one row per CDR3 protein. The data contain under 300,000 distinct CDR3 sequences, around 17% of them singletons. The sequencing input was PBMCs or a T cell subset sorted from them (not recorded which). These receptors were collected from a man younger than 35 who had mild COVID-19 (a few samples of this study predate the infection). Cell type and time point are not known. CDR3s leave out the opening cysteine and the closing phenylalanine or tryptophan. Some rows have no size entry. The others give once, few or many, or a class for an expanded clone.

j_call v_call clone_size cdr3_aa
TRBJ1-2 TRBV29-1 few SGKSGQGDGYT
TRBJ2-2 TRBV7-3 - ASSLNGELF
TRBJ2-5 TRBV7-2 - ASSLLTMTDRTQY
TRBJ2-7 TRBV6-1 - ATAKLAGEYEQY
TRBJ2-5 TRBV5-1 - ASSFLVGQETQY
TRBJ2-1 TRBV10-3 - AISESSRSYNEQF
TRBJ2-6 TRBV7-2 - ASSARTSGGFSGANVLT
TRBJ2-3 TRBV7-3 few ASSRRDTGGLSTDTQY
TRBJ2-4 TRBV7-2 few ASSLSEGPNIQY
TRBJ2-1 TRBV4-3 - ASSQDLQTNSYNEQF
TRBJ2-4 TRBV5-1 few ASSETGTGGSGIQY
TRBJ1-4 TRBV12-3/TRBV12-4 few ASSLGGNEKLF
TRBJ1-5 TRBV20-1 - SARDSQVRSQPQH